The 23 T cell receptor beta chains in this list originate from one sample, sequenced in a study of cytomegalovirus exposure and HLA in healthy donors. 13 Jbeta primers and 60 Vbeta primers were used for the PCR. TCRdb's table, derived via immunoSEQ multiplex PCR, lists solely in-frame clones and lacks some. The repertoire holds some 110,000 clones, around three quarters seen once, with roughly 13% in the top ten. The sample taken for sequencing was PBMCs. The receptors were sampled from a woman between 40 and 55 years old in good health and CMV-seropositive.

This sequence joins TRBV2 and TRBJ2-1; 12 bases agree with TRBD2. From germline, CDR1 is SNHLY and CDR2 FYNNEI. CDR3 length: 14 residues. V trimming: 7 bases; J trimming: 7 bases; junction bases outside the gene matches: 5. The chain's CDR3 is CASIGLAGQNEQFF. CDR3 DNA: TGTGCCAGCATCGGACTAGCGGGACAAAATGAGCAGTTCTTC.

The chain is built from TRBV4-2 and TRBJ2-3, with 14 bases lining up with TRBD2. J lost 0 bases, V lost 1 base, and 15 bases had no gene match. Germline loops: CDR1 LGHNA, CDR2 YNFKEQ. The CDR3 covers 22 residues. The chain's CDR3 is CASSQARLAGGTWTTSTDTQYF. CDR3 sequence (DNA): TGTGCCAGCAGCCAAGCCAGACTAGCGGGAGGGACTTGGACAACTAGCACAGATACGCAGTATTTT.

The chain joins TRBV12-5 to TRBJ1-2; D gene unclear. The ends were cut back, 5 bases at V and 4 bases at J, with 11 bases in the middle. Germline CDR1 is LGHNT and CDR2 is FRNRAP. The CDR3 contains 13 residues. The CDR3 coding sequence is TGTGCTAGTGGTCCGTCCGAGGGCTATGGCTACACCTTC. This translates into CASGPSEGYGYTF.

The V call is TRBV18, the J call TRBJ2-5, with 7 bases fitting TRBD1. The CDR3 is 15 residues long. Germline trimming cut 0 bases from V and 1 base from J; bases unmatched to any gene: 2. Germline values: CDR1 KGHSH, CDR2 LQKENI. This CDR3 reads CASSPPGTAQETQYF. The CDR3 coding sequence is TGTGCCAGCTCACCACCCGGGACAGCCCAAGAGACCCAGTACTTC.

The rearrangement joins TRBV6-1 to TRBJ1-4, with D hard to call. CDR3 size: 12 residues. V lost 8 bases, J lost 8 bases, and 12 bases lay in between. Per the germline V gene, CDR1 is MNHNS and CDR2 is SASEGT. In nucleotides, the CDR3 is TGTGCCAGCGAGGGAGTATCCGAAAAACTGTTTTTT. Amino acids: CASEGVSEKLFF.

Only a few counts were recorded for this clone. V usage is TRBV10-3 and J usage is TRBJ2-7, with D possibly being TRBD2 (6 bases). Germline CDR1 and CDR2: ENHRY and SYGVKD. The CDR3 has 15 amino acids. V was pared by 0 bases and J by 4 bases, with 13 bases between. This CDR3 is CAISESKGGAYEQYF. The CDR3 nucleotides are TGTGCCATCAGTGAGTCGAAGGGCGGGGCTTACGAGCAGTACTTC.

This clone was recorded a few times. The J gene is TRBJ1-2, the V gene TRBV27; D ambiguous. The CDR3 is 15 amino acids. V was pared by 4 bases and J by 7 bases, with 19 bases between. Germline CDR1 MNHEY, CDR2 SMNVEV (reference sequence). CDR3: CASSSLVGVPSGYTF. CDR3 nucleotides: TGTGCCAGCAGTTCCCTGGTCGGGGTTCCCTCTGGCTACACCTTC.

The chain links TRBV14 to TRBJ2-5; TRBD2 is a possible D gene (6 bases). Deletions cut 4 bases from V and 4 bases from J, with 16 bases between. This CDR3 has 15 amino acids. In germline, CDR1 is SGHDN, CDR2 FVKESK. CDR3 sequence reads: CASSPGLPALETQYF. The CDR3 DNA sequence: TGTGCCAGCAGCCCCGGACTACCCGCATTAGAGACCCAGTACTTC.

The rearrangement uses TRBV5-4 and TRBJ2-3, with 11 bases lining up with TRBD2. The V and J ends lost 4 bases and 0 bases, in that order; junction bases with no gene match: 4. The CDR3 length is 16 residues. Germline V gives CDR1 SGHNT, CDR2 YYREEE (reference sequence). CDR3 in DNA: TGTGCCAGCAGCCCCAGGACTAGCGGGAGCACAGATACGCAGTATTTT. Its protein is CASSPRTSGSTDTQYF.

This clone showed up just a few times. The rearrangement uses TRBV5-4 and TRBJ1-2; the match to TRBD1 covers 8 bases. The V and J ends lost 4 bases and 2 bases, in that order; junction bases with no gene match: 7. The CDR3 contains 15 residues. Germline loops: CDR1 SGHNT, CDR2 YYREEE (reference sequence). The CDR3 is CASSQPRQGNYGYTF. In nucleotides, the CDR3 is TGTGCCAGCAGCCAGCCAAGACAGGGGAACTATGGCTACACCTTC.

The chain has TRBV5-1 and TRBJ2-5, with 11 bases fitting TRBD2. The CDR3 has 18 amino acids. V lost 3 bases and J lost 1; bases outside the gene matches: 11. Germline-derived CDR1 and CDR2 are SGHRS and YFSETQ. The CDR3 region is CASSSSTSGRGGQETQYF. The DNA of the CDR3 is TGCGCCAGCAGCTCCTCCACTAGCGGGAGAGGAGGCCAAGAGACCCAGTACTTC.

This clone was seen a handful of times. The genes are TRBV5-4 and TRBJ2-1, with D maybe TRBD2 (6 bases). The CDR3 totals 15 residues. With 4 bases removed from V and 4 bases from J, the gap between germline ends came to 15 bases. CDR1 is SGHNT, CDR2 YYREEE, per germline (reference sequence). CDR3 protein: CASSQGAGLYNEQFF. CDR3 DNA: TGTGCCAGCAGCCAAGGTGCGGGATTGTACAATGAGCAGTTCTTC.

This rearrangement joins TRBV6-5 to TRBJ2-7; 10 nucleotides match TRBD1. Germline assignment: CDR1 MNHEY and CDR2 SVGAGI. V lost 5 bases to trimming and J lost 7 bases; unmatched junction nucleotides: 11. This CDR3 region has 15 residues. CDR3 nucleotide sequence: TGTGCCAGCAGTAACCCGACAGGGGGCCAGAGAGAGCAGTACTTC. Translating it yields CASSNPTGGQREQYF.

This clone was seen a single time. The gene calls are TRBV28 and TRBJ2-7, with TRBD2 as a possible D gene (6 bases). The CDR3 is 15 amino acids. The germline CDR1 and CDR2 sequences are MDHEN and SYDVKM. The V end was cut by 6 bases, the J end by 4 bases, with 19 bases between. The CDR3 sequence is CASSQIAVGSYEQYF. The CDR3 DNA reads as TGTGCCAGCAGCCAGATAGCGGTTGGTTCTTACGAGCAGTACTTC.

In DNA form, the CDR3 reads TGTGCCAGCGGCCCAGGGGGCGCAGGGGACACTGAAGCTTTCTTT. Translating gives CASGPGGAGDTEAFF. This rearrangement joins TRBV28 to TRBJ1-1, with 8 bases fitting TRBD1. Per the germline V gene, CDR1 is MDHEN and CDR2 is SYDVKM. V shed 8 bases and J 3 bases; nucleotides not matched to a gene: 11. The CDR3 has 15 residues.

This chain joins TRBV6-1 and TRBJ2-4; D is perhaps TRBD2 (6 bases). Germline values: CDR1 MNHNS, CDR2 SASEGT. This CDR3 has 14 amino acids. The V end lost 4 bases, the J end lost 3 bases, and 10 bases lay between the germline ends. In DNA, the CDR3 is TGTGCCAGCAGTGTGGGACTCCGCAAAAACATTCAGTACTTC. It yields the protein CASSVGLRKNIQYF.

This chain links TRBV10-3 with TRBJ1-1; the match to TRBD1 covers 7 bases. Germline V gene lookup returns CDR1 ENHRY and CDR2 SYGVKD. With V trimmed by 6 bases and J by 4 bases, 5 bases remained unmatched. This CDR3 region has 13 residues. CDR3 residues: CAISDREGTEAFF. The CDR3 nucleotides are TGTGCCATCAGCGACAGGGAAGGCACTGAAGCTTTCTTT.

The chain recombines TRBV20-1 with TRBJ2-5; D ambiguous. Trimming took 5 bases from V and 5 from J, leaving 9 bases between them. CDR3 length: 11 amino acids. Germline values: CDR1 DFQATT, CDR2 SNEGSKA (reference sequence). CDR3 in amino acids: CSAPSFETQYF. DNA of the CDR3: TGCAGTGCTCCTTCCTTTGAGACCCAGTACTTC.

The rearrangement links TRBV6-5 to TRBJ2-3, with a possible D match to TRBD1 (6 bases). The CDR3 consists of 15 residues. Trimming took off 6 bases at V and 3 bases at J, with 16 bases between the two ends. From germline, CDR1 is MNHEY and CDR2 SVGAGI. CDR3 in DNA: TGTGCCAGCAGGGAAACAGGGTGGAGAACAGATACGCAGTATTTT. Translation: CASRETGWRTDTQYF.

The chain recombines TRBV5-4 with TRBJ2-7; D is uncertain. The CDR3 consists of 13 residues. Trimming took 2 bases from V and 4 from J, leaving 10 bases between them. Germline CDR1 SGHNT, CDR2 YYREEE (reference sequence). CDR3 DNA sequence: TGTGCCAGCAGCTTTAACAGACGATACGAGCAGTACTTC. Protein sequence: CASSFNRRYEQYF.

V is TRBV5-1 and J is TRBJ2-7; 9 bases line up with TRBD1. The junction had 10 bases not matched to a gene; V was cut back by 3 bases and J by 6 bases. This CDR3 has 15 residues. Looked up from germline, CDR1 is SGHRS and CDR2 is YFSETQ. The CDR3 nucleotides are TGCGCCAGCAGCTGGTCGGGGACAGGGTCGCGCGAGCAGTACTTC. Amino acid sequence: CASSWSGTGSREQYF.

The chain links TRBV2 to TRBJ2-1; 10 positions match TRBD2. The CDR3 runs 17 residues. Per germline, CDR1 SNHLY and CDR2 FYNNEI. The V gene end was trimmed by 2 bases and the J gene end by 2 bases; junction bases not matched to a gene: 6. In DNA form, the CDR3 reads TGTGCCAGCAGTGAATCACGGACTAGCGGAACCTACAATGAGCAGTTCTTC. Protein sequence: CASSESRTSGTYNEQFF.

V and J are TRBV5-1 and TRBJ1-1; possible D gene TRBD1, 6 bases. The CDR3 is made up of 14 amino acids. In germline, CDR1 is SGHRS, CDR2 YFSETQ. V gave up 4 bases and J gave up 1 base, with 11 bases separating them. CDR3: CASSRPGQNTEAFF. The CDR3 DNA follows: TGCGCCAGCAGCCGACCGGGACAGAACACTGAAGCTTTCTTT.